The 4 T cell receptor beta chains listed next were all sequenced from one sample in a study of human T cells and chemical hapten exposure. One entry per CDR3 protein results from TCRdb running MiXCR on the RACE reads. This table holds 300,000 to 450,000 distinct CDR3 sequences, 4% to 5.5% found once. Stated time point: patch test 1, 2 weeks after DPC sensitization. This sample's treatment: therapeutic diphenylcyclopropenone sensitization with weekly scalp DPC. The sample was whole blood, taken in connection with sensitization to the hapten diphenylcyclopropenone (DPC). The origin of the receptors is a woman in her forties or fifties with alopecia areata. Some clones in this sample may be carry-over from other donors' samples.

This clonotype was detected ten times or more. J is TRBJ1-2 and V is TRBV7-9, with TRBD1 matching 11 bases. With V trimmed by 5 bases and J by 10 bases, 21 bases remained unmatched. The CDR3 has 18 amino acids. Germline V gene sequence: CDR1 SEHNR, CDR2 FQNEAQ (reference sequence). CDR3 loop: CASSGESKASGQGAPYTF. The CDR3, as DNA: TGTGCCAGCAGCGGGGAGTCTAAGGCCAGCGGACAGGGGGCACCCTACACCTTC.

The J gene is TRBJ1-3, the V gene TRBV7-2, with a possible D match to TRBD1 (6 bases). Germline loops: CDR1 SGHTA, CDR2 FQGNSA. Trimming removed 3 bases at V and 9 bases at J, with 9 bases between. This CDR3 region has 12 residues. The CDR3 coding sequence is TGTGCCAGCAGCTTTACGGACAGCACCATATATTTT. It yields the protein CASSFTDSTIYF.

V usage is TRBV19 and J usage is TRBJ1-2, with D possibly matching TRBD1 (5 bases). This CDR3 region has 14 residues. V was shortened by 5 bases and J by 5 bases, with 15 bases between the two germline ends. Germline CDR1 and CDR2: LNHDA and SQIVND (reference sequence). CDR3 in DNA: TGTGCCAGTAGTTCGGGACTTCCAGGGTATGGCTACACCTTC. It yields the protein CASSSGLPGYGYTF.

This clonotype was detected only a few times. The V gene is TRBV27, the J gene TRBJ2-3; D remains unclear. This CDR3 has 14 amino acids. V shed 3 bases and J shed 6 bases, with 13 bases lying between them. CDR1 and CDR2 from the germline V gene are MNHEY and SMNVEV (reference sequence). CDR3 nucleotide sequence: TGTGCCAGCAGTTTCCATGGTAGCCTCGATACGCAGTATTTT. This translates into CASSFHGSLDTQYF.